This TCR beta chain comes out of a study of T cell repertoires in cytomegalovirus infection. Notes on this clonotype: The antigen is undetermined.

Per germline, CDR1 DFQATT and CDR2 SNEGSKA (reference sequence). The CDR3 is 15 amino acids. V lost 0 bases and J 0 bases, leaving 9 bases between the germline ends. From the reads, TCRdb called clonotypes with MiXCR, one entry per CDR3 protein. Of 200,000 or so distinct CDR3 sequences listed, about 38% are singletons. This chain uses TRBV20-1 with TRBJ2-1; D is unclear. The sample was CD8+ T cells from cultured PBMCs, taken from culture after CMV antigen stimulation. This receptor was obtained from a human donor in good health (CMV status not recorded). Some clones in this sample may be carry-over from other donors' samples. CDR3 in DNA: TGCAGTGCTAGAGATAGCCTCAGCTCCTACAATGAGCAGTTCTTC. Encoded protein: CSARDSLSSYNEQFF.